This TCR beta chain was recovered during a study of T cells in Graves' hyperthyroidism and ophthalmopathy. Study at large: Before any treatment, at initial diagnosis, peripheral blood was collected.

RNA transcripts yielded amplified TCR beta CDR3 regions. HTBI primers were employed in a first-round RT-PCR of the TCR CDR3. TCRdb reanalysed the multiplex PCR reads using MiXCR and keeps one entry per CDR3 protein. The sample carries 300,000 to 450,000 distinct CDR3 sequences, about 14% recorded once. Only a few counts were recorded for this clonotype. The CDR3 spans 17 residues. Germline lookup yields CDR1 DFQATT and CDR2 SNEGSKA (reference sequence). The V and J ends lost 4 bases and 1 base, in that order; junction bases with no gene match: 8. The V call is TRBV20-1, the J call TRBJ2-2; 11 positions agree with TRBD2. The TCR comes from a young man with Graves' hyperthyroidism that later progressed to Graves' ophthalmopathy. The specimen was blood. CDR3 nucleotides: TGCAGTGCTACTCCCTTGGGACTAGCGGTGAACACCGGGGAGCTGTTTTTT. It translates to CSATPLGLAVNTGELFF.